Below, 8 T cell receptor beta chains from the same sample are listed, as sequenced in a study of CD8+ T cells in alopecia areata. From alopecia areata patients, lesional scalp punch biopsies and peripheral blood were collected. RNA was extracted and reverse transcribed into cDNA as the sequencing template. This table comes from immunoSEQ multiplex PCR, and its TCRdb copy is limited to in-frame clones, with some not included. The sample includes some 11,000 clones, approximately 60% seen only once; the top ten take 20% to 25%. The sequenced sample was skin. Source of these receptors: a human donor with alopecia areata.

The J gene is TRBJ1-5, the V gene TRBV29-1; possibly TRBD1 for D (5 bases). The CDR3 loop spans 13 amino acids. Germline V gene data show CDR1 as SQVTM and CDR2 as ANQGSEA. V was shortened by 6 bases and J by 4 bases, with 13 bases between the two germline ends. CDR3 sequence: CSVTGTENQPQHF. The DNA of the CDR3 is TGCAGCGTGACCGGGACGGAAAATCAGCCCCAGCATTTT.

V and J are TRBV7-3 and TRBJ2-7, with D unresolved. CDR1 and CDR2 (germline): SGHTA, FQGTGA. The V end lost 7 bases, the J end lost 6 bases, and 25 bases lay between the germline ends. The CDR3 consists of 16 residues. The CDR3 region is CASTVRFPTYLGEQYF. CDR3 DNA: TGTGCCAGCACCGTGCGTTTCCCCACGTACTTGGGCGAGCAGTACTTC.

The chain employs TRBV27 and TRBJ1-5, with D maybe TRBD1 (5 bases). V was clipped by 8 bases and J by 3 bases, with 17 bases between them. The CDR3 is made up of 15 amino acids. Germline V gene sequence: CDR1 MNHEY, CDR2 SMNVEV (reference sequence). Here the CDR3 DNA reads TGTGCCAGCCGCTTGGGGGGAAGCACCAATCAGCCCCAGCATTTT. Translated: CASRLGGSTNQPQHF.

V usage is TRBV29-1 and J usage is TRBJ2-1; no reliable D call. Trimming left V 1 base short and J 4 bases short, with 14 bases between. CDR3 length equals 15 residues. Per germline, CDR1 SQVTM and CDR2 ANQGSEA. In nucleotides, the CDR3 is TGCAGCGTTGAAGCTAAGACAAGAGGATACAATGAGCAGTTCTTC. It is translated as CSVEAKTRGYNEQFF.

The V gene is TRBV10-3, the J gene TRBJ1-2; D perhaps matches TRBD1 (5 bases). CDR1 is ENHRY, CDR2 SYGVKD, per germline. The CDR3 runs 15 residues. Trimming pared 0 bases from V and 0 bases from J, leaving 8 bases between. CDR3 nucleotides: TGTGCCATCAGTGAGTCCGGGGGAGCTAACTATGGCTACACCTTC. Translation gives CAISESGGANYGYTF.

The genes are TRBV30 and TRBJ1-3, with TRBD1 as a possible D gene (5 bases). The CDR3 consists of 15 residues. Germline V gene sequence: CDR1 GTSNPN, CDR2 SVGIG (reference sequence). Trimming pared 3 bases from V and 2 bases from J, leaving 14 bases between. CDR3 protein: CAWRDTGGAGNTIYF. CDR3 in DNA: TGTGCCTGGAGGGACACTGGCGGGGCTGGAAACACCATATATTTT. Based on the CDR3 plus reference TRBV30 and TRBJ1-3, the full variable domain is SQTIHQWPATLVQPVGSPLSLECTVEGTSNPNLYWYRQAAGRGLQLLFYSVGIGQISSEVPQNLSASRPQDRQFILSSKKLLLSDSGFYLCAWRDTGGAGNTIYFGEGSWLTVV.

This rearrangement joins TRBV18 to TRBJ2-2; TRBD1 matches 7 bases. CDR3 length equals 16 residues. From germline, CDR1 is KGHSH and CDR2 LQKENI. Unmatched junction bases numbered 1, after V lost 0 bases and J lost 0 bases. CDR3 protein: CASSPPGTANTGELFF. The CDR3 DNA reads TGTGCCAGCTCACCACCAGGGACAGCGAACACCGGGGAGCTGTTTTTT.

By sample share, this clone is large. The CDR3 region has the DNA TGTGCCAGCAGCTTAGTAAGGTATTCGGGGAATAGCAATCAGCCCCAGCATTTT. Translating it yields CASSLVRYSGNSNQPQHF. This chain links TRBV7-9 with TRBJ1-5; D unclear. Germline CDR1 and CDR2: SEHNR and FQNEAQ (reference sequence). The CDR3 runs to 18 residues. V was clipped by 1 base and J by 0 bases, with 16 bases between them.